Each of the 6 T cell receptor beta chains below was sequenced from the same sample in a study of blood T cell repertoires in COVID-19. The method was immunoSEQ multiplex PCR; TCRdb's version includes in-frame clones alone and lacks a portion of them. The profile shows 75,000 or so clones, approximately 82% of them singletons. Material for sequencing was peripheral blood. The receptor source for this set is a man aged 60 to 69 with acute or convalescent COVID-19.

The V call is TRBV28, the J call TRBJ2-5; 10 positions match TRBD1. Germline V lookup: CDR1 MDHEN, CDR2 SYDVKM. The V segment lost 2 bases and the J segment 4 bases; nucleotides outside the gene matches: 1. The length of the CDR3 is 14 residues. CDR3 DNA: TGTGCCAGCAGTTTAAGGGACAGGGGAGAGACCCAGTACTTC. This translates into CASSLRDRGETQYF.

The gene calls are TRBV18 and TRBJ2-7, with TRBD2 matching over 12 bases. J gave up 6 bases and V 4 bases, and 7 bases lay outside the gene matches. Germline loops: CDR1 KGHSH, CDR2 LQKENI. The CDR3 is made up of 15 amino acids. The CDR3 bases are TGTGCCAGCTCACATTCTAGCGGGAGGGAGGCCGAGCAGTACTTC. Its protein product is CASSHSSGREAEQYF.

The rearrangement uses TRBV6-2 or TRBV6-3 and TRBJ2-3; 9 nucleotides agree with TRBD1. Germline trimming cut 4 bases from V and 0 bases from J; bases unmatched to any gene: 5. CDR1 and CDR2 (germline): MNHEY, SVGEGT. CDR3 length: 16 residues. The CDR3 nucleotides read TGTGCCAGCAGTTTGGGGACAGGGACTAGCACAGATACGCAGTATTTT. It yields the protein CASSLGTGTSTDTQYF.

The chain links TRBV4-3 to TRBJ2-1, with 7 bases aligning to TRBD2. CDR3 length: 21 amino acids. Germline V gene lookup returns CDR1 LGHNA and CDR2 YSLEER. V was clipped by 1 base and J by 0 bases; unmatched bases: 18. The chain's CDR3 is CASSQGGASGSGFRSYNEQFF. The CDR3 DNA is TGCGCCAGCAGCCAAGGAGGGGCTAGCGGTAGCGGGTTTCGCTCCTACAATGAGCAGTTCTTC.

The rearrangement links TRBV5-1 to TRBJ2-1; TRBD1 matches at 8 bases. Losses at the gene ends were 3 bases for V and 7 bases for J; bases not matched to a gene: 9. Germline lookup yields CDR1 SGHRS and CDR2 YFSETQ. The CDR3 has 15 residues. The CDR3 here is CASSSTGGEGNEQFF. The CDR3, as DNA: TGCGCCAGCAGCTCCACAGGGGGAGAGGGAAATGAGCAGTTCTTC.

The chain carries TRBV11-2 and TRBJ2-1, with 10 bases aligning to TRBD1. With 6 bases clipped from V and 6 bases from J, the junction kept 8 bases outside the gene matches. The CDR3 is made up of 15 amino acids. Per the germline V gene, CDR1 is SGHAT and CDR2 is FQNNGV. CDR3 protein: CASSSPGQGSNEQFF. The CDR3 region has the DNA TGTGCCAGCAGTTCTCCGGGACAGGGGAGCAATGAGCAGTTCTTC. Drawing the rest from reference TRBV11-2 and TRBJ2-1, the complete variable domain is EAGVAQSPRYKIIEKRQSVAFWCNPISGHATLYWYQQILGQGPKLLIQFQNNGVVDDSQLPKDRFSAERLKGVDSTLKIQPAKLEDSAVYLCASSSPGQGSNEQFFGPGTRLTVL.